Reported below is one T cell receptor (beta chain). As yet, its antigen is unknown. The source of the sample is a study of shared clonotypes between healthy human individuals. Study observations and caveats: The study found lower generation probabilities in non-shared clonotypes than in those shared by all four donors.

TCRdb keeps only in-frame clones here, not all; method: immunoSEQ multiplex PCR. The sample includes 950,000 to 1,200,000 clones, 70% to 85% of them seen just once. The CDR3 sequence is 16 residues long. Germline lookup yields CDR1 MNHEY and CDR2 SVGAGI. V shed 2 bases and J shed 4 bases, with 14 bases lying between them. Sequenced input: memory CD4+ T cells from PBMCs. Subset meaning: CD45RA-negative fraction. This chain connects TRBV6-5 to TRBJ1-4; perhaps TRBD1 as D (5 bases). The TCR sequence derives from a man in his late teens or twenties in good health. Some clones in this sample may be carry-over from other donors' samples. The CDR3 DNA follows: TGTGCCAGCAGTTACAATGTCCCCGACAGTAATGAAAAACTGTTTTTT. It is translated as CASSYNVPDSNEKLFF.